The 13 T cell receptor beta chains given below trace back to one sample, sequenced in a study of blood T cells in healthy people across ages. A second PCR, run for about 6 to 11 cycles, used a sample-barcoded 5' primer plus a J-beta primer mix. TCRdb re-called the 5' RACE reads with MiXCR, one entry per CDR3 protein. The sample lists 700,000 to 950,000 distinct CDR3 sequences, roughly 44% occurring once. The specimen was blood. The receptors shown here come from a woman aged 60-75 years in good health.

This clonotype was observed a handful of times. V usage is TRBV12-3 or TRBV12-4 and J usage is TRBJ2-4; 9 bases line up with TRBD1. The J call may be incorrect, as the DNA end agrees better with TRBJ2-7. CDR3 length equals 16 residues. CDR3 nucleotide sequence: TGTGCCAGCAGCTTTAGACCCGGACAGGGGTACACCGAGCAGTACTTC. Residues: CASSFRPGQGYTEQYF.

The rearrangement joins TRBV7-2 to TRBJ2-5; D is unresolved. Trimming pared 8 bases from V and 3 bases from J, leaving 13 bases between. CDR3 length: 13 amino acids. Per germline, CDR1 SGHTA and CDR2 FQGNSA. The CDR3 loop is CASRLWAEETQYF. The CDR3 bases are TGTGCCAGCCGCCTTTGGGCCGAAGAGACCCAGTACTTC. Complete variable domain (other parts from reference TRBV7-2 and TRBJ2-5): GAGVSQSPSNKVTEKGKDVELRCDPISGHTALYWYRQSLGQGLEFLIYFQGNSAPDKSGLPSDRFSAERTGGSVSTLTIQRTQQEDSAVYLCASRLWAEETQYFGPGTRLLVL.

This clonotype was detected only a few times. The gene calls are TRBV6-6 and TRBJ2-7; 7 bases align to TRBD1. Germline loops: CDR1 MNHNY, CDR2 SVGAGI (reference sequence). Trimming removed 6 bases from V and 1 base from J; junction bases left unmatched: 6. This CDR3 spans 14 amino acids. The CDR3 here is CASSWDSPSYEQYF. CDR3 in DNA: TGTGCCAGCAGCTGGGACAGCCCATCCTACGAGCAGTACTTC.

As DNA, the CDR3 is TGTGCCACCAGTGATATCTGGGGAGGAGAGACCCAGTACTTC. Its protein product is CATSDIWGGETQYF. The V and J genes are TRBV24-1 and TRBJ2-5; D is perhaps TRBD2 (6 bases). Trimming took 3 bases from V and 4 from J, leaving 11 bases between them. The CDR3 loop spans 14 amino acids. Looked up from germline, CDR1 is KGHDR and CDR2 is SFDVKD.

The V call is TRBV20-1, the J call TRBJ1-5; D gene uncertain. V was clipped by 5 bases and J by 7 bases, with 18 bases between them. Germline V gene sequence: CDR1 DFQATT, CDR2 SNEGSKA (reference sequence). The CDR3 extends over 14 amino acids. The CDR3 DNA reads as TGCAGTGCTCACAGTCGGGGAACTCCACAGCCCCAGCATTTT. Translated, it gives CSAHSRGTPQPQHF.

This clonotype was detected once. The chain combines TRBV12-3 or TRBV12-4 with TRBJ2-5; D is perhaps TRBD1 (8 bases). The CDR3 contains 15 residues. The V end lost 6 bases, the J end lost 9 bases, and 23 bases lay between the germline ends. The CDR3 DNA reads as TGTGCCAGCAGCCTCTCCCAGGGGGCTCGGGAGGCCCAGTACTTC. It encodes CASSLSQGAREAQYF.

The V call is TRBV6-2 or TRBV6-3, the J call TRBJ1-2; D call uncertain. The germline V and J ends were trimmed by 2 bases and 3 bases, with 4 bases remaining between them. Germline lookup yields CDR1 MNHEY and CDR2 SVGEGT. CDR3 length: 12 residues. The CDR3 loop reads CASSYVYYGYTF. In nucleotides, the CDR3 is TGTGCCAGCAGTTACGTCTACTATGGCTACACCTTC.

The rearrangement joins TRBV14 to TRBJ2-1; D is possibly TRBD2 (5 bases). The germline CDR1 and CDR2 sequences are SGHDN and FVKESK. Trimming cost V 1 base and J 7 bases, with 11 bases left between them. The CDR3 is made up of 14 amino acids. CDR3 region: CASSQVASRNEQFF. CDR3 coding DNA: TGTGCCAGCAGCCAAGTCGCTAGCAGGAATGAGCAGTTCTTC.

The CDR3 spells CASSVGDRGIDTQYF. The CDR3 nucleotides read TGTGCCAGCAGTGTTGGCGACAGGGGCATAGATACGCAGTATTTT. The V gene is TRBV2, the J gene TRBJ2-3; 8 bases are shared with TRBD1. Trimming at V came to 4 bases and at J to 5 bases, leaving 8 bases not matched to a gene. Germline V gene lookup returns CDR1 SNHLY and CDR2 FYNNEI. The length of the CDR3 is 15 residues.

This clonotype was seen ten or more times. The CDR3 nucleotides read TGTGCCAGCAGCTTATTGGGCCCCAGCTCCTACAATGAGCAGTTCTTC. Its translation is CASSLLGPSSYNEQFF. The V and J genes are TRBV7-3 and TRBJ2-1; the D is unclear. Germline V lookup: CDR1 SGHTA, CDR2 FQGTGA. Trimming took off 2 bases at V and 0 bases at J, with 11 bases between the two ends. The CDR3 spans 16 residues.

On this clonotype itself: A clone one base away is much larger, so this may be a read error. This rearrangement joins TRBV10-3 to TRBJ2-7, with 8 bases lining up with TRBD1. Germline loops: CDR1 ENHRY, CDR2 SYGVKD. CDR3 length: 13 residues. The J segment lost 8 bases and the V segment lost 11 bases, leaving 14 bases of the junction unmatched. The CDR3 is CAADTGTGGQQYF. For the CDR3, the DNA is TGTGCCGCGGATACCGGGACAGGTGGACAGCAGTACTTC.

The J gene is TRBJ2-6, the V gene TRBV28, with a tentative D call TRBD2 (5 bases). The ends were cut back, 3 bases at V and 0 bases at J, with 15 bases in the middle. This CDR3 is built from 18 residues. The germline CDR1 and CDR2 sequences are MDHEN and SYDVKM. CDR3 in DNA: TGTGCCAGCAGTTTTTCCGGAGGTCTTAGCTCTGGGGCCAACGTCCTGACTTTC. Translating gives CASSFSGGLSSGANVLTF.

In this sample, this clonotype turned up many times. CDR3 coding DNA: TGTGCCAGCAGATGTTATAGCAATCAGCCCCAGCATTTT. Its protein product is CASRCYSNQPQHF. The V call is TRBV21-1, the J call TRBJ1-5. TRBV21-1 is reported as a pseudogene. This CDR3 has 13 amino acids.